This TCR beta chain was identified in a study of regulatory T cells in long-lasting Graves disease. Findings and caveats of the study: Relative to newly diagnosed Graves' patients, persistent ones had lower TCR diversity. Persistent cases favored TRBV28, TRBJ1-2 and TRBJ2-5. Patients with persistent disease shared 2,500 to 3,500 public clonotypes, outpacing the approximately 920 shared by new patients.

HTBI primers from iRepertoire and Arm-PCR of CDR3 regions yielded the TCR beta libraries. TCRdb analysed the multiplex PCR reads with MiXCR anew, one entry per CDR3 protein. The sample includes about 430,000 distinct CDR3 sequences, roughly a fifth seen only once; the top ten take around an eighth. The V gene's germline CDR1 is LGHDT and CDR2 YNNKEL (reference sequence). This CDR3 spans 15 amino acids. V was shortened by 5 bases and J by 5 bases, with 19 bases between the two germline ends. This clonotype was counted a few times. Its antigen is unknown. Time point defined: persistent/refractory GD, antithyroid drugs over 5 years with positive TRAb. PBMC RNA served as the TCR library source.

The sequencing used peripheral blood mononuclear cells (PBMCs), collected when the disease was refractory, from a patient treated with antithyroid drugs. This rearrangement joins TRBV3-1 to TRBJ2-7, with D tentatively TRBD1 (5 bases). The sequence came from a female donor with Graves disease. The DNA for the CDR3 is TGTGCCAGCAGCAGGGGAATATCCTGGACCCACGAGCAGTACTTC. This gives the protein CASSRGISWTHEQYF.